Here is one TCR beta chain with its context. To make CD8 memory, CD45RO+ cells were put together with CCR7-negative CD45RA+ TemRA cells. The entry originates in a study of shared clonotypes between healthy human individuals. Profiled with immunoSEQ multiplex PCR; TCRdb holds only in-frame clones, not every one. The table includes fewer than 130,000 clones, approximately 70% detected once. The sample comprised memory CD8+ T cells sorted from blood. The subset is: CD45RO+ cells pooled with CCR7-negative TemRA cells. The receptor was derived from a young woman in good health.

The chain's CDR3 is CASSLVLASTEQYF. In nucleotides, the CDR3 is TGTGCCAGCAGCTTAGTGTTGGCTAGCACCGAGCAGTACTTC. This rearrangement joins TRBV11-2 to TRBJ2-5, with D maybe TRBD2 (5 bases). The closer fit of TRBJ2-7 to the DNA end suggests the J call may be wrong. Germline CDR1 reads SGHAT; CDR2 reads FQNNGV. The CDR3 totals 14 residues.